These T cell receptor beta chains were read from a single sample in a study of T cell responses to AZD1222 COVID-19 vaccine. Assay used: immunoSEQ multiplex PCR; TCRdb lists only in-frame clones, some missing. The sample holds approximately 170,000 clones, roughly 92% seen once. Sequences were derived from peripheral blood, sampled on day 0 of AZD1222 vaccination. The receptors come from an adult in good health. The CDR3 runs from the conserved cysteine through the conserved F or W. The D gene is left open where the match is weak. Some rows have no size entry. The others give once, few or many, or a class for an expanded clone.

>TRBV5-6|-|14|-|TRBJ2-5
TGTGCCAGCAGCCTGTGGACTGGCCAAGAGACCCAGTACTTC
CASSLWTGQETQYF
>TRBV30|-|14|once|TRBJ2-7
TGTGCCTGGAGTGTAAGGGGTCTATTCTACGAGCAGTACTTC
CAWSVRGLFYEQYF
>TRBV20-1|-|14|-|TRBJ1-4
TGCAGTGCTAGTCAGGCAGGGAGGCCGGAAAAACTGTTTTTT
CSASQAGRPEKLFF
>TRBV5-4|-|14|-|TRBJ1-2
TGTGCCAGCAGCTTGGACTTGGTGGGGGGTGGCTACACCTTC
CASSLDLVGGGYTF
>TRBV6-5|TRBD1|13|-|TRBJ2-1
TGTGCCATCCTGACAGGGGCTGAGAATGAGCAGTTCTTC
CAILTGAENEQFF
>TRBV30|-|13|-|TRBJ1-1
TGTGCCTGGAACCGAGGGGGTGTCACTGAAGCTTTCTTT
CAWNRGGVTEAFF
>TRBV6-1|-|11|once|TRBJ1-5
TGTGCCAGCACTGAAGGACAGCCCCAGCATTTT
CASTEGQPQHF
>TRBV18|TRBD1|14|few|TRBJ2-7
TGTGCCAGCTCACAGAGAGGGACAGTCTACGAGCAGTACTTC
CASSQRGTVYEQYF
>TRBV4-3|-|18|-|TRBJ1-3
TGCGCCAGCAGCCAAGATCATTACCGGGTAGACTCTGGAAACACCATATATTTT
CASSQDHYRVDSGNTIYF
>TRBV7-6|-|15|-|TRBJ1-3
TGTGCCAGCAGCTTAGCGGGAGGGTACGGAAACACCATATATTTT
CASSLAGGYGNTIYF
>TRBV7-2|TRBD1|15|-|TRBJ2-5
TGTGCCAGCAGCCACGTGGGACAGGGCGCGCAGACCCAGTACTTC
CASSHVGQGAQTQYF
>TRBV6-6|TRBD2|14|once|TRBJ2-5
TGTGCCAGCAGTCTTAGCGGGAGAGGCGGGACCCAGTACTTC
CASSLSGRGGTQYF
>TRBV10-1|TRBD2|17|once|TRBJ2-1
TGCGCCAGCAGTGACGAGTCTGCGGGGGGGCTGTACAATGAGCAGTTCTTC
CASSDESAGGLYNEQFF
>TRBV7-9|TRBD1|14|-|TRBJ1-1
TGTGCCAGCATACGGACAGGGACGAACACTGAAGCTTTCTTT
CASIRTGTNTEAFF
>TRBV18|TRBD1|17|-|TRBJ2-2
TGTGCCAGCTCACTTTTTTCGACAGGGGTCCCCACCGGGGAGCTGTTTTTT
CASSLFSTGVPTGELFF
>TRBV7-3|-|16|-|TRBJ2-6
TGTGCCAGCAGCTCCCGGGAAAGCTCTGGGGCCAACGTCCTGACTTTC
CASSSRESSGANVLTF
>TRBV19|TRBD1|12|-|TRBJ2-5
TGTGCCACCAGGGACAGGGCTAGAACCCAGTACTTC
CATRDRARTQYF
>TRBV5-5|TRBD1|14|-|TRBJ1-1
TGTGCCAGCAGCTTTAATCAGGGGGACACTGAAGCTTTCTTT
CASSFNQGDTEAFF
>TRBV29-1|-|13|-|TRBJ1-2
TGCAGCGTTGGGGGTGGCGAGGTCTATGGCTACACCTTC
CSVGGGEVYGYTF
>TRBV7-2|-|11|few|TRBJ2-7
TGTGCCAGCAGCTTAGATCTCGAGCAGTACTTC
CASSLDLEQYF
>TRBV11-2|-|15|-|TRBJ1-1
TGTGCCAGCAGCTTTTCTTTGGCGAGTAGAACTGAAGCTTTCTTT
CASSFSLASRTEAFF
>TRBV27|-|14|-|TRBJ2-1
TGTGCCAGCAGTTATCGGGGCGGGGCGGATGAGCAGTTCTTC
CASSYRGGADEQFF
>TRBV6-6|-|13|-|TRBJ1-3
TGTGCCAGCAGACTGGGGGCCGGAAACACCATATATTTT
CASRLGAGNTIYF
>TRBV2|TRBD1|14|-|TRBJ1-2
TGTGCCAGCAACGGACTGGGACAGAACTATGGCTACACCTTC
CASNGLGQNYGYTF
>TRBV5-1|TRBD1|14|once|TRBJ2-7
TGCGCCAGCAGTATGGCAGGGGGTAATTACGAGCAGTACTTC
CASSMAGGNYEQYF
>TRBV30|TRBD2|13|-|TRBJ2-2
TGTCTAGCGGGAGGGACTTACACCGGGGAGCTGTTTTTT
CLAGGTYTGELFF
>TRBV20-1|TRBD1|14|-|TRBJ2-7
TGCAGTGCTAGTGACAGGGGGAGGGCCTACGAGCAGTACTTC
CSASDRGRAYEQYF
>TRBV7-9|TRBD1|16|-|TRBJ2-5
TGTGCCAGCAGCCGCCGGAACAGGGGGCGTGGACAGACCCAGTACTTC
CASSRRNRGRGQTQYF
>TRBV14|TRBD1|19|-|TRBJ1-2
TGTGCCAGCAGCCAAAGGGCAGGAGCTCCAGGGGGTGTTGACTATGGCTACACCTTC
CASSQRAGAPGGVDYGYTF
>TRBV30|TRBD1|16|-|TRBJ1-1
TGTGCCTGGAGTTTAGGACAGGGCTCTATGAACACTGAAGCTTTCTTT
CAWSLGQGSMNTEAFF
>TRBV3-1/TRBV3-2|-|14|-|TRBJ1-2
TGTGCCAGCAGCCAAGGGAGGGTGAATTATGGCTACACCTTC
CASSQGRVNYGYTF
>TRBV5-1|-|15|-|TRBJ1-1
-
CASSFGSGRYTEAFF
>TRBV6-5|TRBD1|14|-|TRBJ2-3
TGTGCCAGCAGCCCAGGGGGAGACACAGATACGCAGTATTTT
CASSPGGDTDTQYF
>TRBV30|-|13|-|TRBJ2-5
TGTGCCTGGAGCCTGGGCGGTTCCGAGACCCAGTACTTC
CAWSLGGSETQYF
>TRBV7-9|-|13|-|TRBJ1-3
TGTGCCAGCGGTGGGAGCTCTGGAAACACCATATATTTT
CASGGSSGNTIYF
>TRBV6-5|-|12|-|TRBJ1-2
TGTGCCAGCAGTTACCATAATGGGGGCTACACCTTC
CASSYHNGGYTF
>TRBV28|-|18|-|TRBJ2-4
TGTGCCAGCAGTTTCCCTACCCCGACAGATCTAGCCAAAAACATTCAGTACTTC
CASSFPTPTDLAKNIQYF
>TRBV19|-|14|-|TRBJ1-2
TGTGCCAGTAGTAGTACCCTGGACAGCTATGGCTACACCTTC
CASSSTLDSYGYTF
>TRBV4-2|-|16|once|TRBJ2-7
TGTGCCAGCAGCCAACCAGGGGAGGACACCAACTACGAGCAGTACTTC
CASSQPGEDTNYEQYF
>TRBV19|-|13|-|TRBJ1-6
TGTGCCAGTAATGACAAAGGAAATTCACCCCTCCACTTT
CASNDKGNSPLHF
>TRBV27|-|15|-|TRBJ1-5
TGTGCCAGCAGTTTATCGCCTTCGAGCAATCAGCCCCAGCATTTT
CASSLSPSSNQPQHF
>TRBV14|-|14|few|TRBJ2-1
TGTGCCAGCAGCCCTAGGAGGCGGTACAATGAGCAGTTCTTC
CASSPRRRYNEQFF
>TRBV3-1/TRBV3-2|TRBD2|18|once|TRBJ2-3
TGTGCCAGCAGCCAAGCGGGCGGGATTAGCGGGAGATTAGATACGCAGTATTTT
CASSQAGGISGRLDTQYF
>TRBV30|-|13|-|TRBJ1-5
TGTGCCTGGAGTGGCGGGGTCAATCAGCCCCAGCATTTT
CAWSGGVNQPQHF
>TRBV23-1|-|14|-|TRBJ2-1
TGCGCCAGCAGTCATCTTGACTCGAACAATGAGCAGTTCTTC
CASSHLDSNNEQFF